This T cell receptor (beta chain) came from a study of human T cells and chemical hapten exposure. Study summary: Mostly female, the patients presented with alopecia areata, totalis or universalis. Study-level results: Versus controls, significantly more large CDR3 similarity clusters arose from expanded TCRs.

TCRdb fed the RACE reads into MiXCR, producing one record per CDR3 protein. The repertoire holds some 70,000 distinct CDR3 sequences, 25% to 40% seen once, with 7.5% to 10% in the top ten. Time point specified: patch test 1, 2 weeks after DPC sensitization. Treatment denoted: therapeutic diphenylcyclopropenone sensitization with weekly scalp DPC. Alopecia patients between 18 and 70 years old and suitable for DPC were used as donors. About this clonotype: Its antigen is undetermined.

The origin of this receptor is a man between 35 and 55 years old with alopecia areata. Some clones in this sample may be carry-over from other donors' samples. Sample: whole blood, taken in connection with sensitization to the hapten diphenylcyclopropenone (DPC).

The CDR3 here is CSASLTRLRSNQPQHF. The DNA for the CDR3 is TGCAGTGCTAGTCTTACACGGCTTCGTAGCAATCAGCCCCAGCATTTT. The chain combines TRBV20-1 with TRBJ1-5; D gene ambiguous. The CDR3 is made up of 16 amino acids. In germline, CDR1 is DFQATT, CDR2 SNEGSKA (reference sequence). The V and J ends lost 3 bases and 0 bases respectively, with 15 bases between them.